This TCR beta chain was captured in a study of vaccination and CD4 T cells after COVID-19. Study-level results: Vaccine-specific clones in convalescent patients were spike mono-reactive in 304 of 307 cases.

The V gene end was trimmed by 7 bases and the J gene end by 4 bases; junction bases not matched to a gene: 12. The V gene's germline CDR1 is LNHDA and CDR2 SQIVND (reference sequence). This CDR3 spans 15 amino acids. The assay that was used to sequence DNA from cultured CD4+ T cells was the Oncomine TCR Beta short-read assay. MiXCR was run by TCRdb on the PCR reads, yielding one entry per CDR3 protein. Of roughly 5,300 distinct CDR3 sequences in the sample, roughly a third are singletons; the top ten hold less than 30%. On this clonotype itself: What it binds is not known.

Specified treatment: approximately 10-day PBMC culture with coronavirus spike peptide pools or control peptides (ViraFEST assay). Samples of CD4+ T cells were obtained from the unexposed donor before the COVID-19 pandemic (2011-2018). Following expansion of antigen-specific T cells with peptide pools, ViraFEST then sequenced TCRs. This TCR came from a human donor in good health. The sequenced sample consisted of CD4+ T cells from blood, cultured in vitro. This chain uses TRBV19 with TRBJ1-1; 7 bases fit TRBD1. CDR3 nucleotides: TGTGCCAGTACCGATCTTACAGGGGTAGGCACTGAAGCTTTCTTT. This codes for CASTDLTGVGTEAFF.